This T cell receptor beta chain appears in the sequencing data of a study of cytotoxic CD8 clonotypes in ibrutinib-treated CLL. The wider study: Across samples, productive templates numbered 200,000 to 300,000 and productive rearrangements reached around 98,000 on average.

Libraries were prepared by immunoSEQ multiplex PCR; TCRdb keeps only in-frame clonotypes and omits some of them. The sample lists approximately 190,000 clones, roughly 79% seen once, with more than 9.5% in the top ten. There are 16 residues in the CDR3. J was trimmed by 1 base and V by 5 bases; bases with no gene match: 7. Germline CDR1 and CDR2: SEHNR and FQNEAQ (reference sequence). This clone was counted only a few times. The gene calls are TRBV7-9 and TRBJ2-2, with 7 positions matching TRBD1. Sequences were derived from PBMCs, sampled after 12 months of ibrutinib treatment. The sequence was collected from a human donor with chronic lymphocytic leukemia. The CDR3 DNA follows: TGTGCCAGCAGCCCCAGACAGGGTTGGAACACCGGGGAGCTGTTTTTT. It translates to CASSPRQGWNTGELFF.